This T cell receptor (beta chain) came from a study of radiotherapy plus CTLA-4 blockade in lung cancer. Study-wide context: The study recorded objective responses in about 20% of patients and disease control in approximately 29%.

This table comes from immunoSEQ multiplex PCR, and its TCRdb copy is limited to in-frame clones, with some not included. Of some 60,000 clones listed, more than 70% were seen once; the top ten hold 2.5% to 3.5%. The CDR3 loop spans 15 amino acids. CDR1 and CDR2 (germline): MDHEN, SYDVKM. Trimming removed 6 bases at V and 4 bases at J, with 17 bases between. The study treated chemo-refractory metastatic non-small-cell lung cancer patients with focal radiation plus ipilimumab CTLA-4 blockade. The clonotype was recovered from a human donor with non-small cell lung cancer who had a complete response to radiotherapy plus ipilimumab. The chain has TRBV28 and TRBJ2-3; D is unresolved. Specimen: peripheral blood, collected from a patient treated with radiotherapy plus ipilimumab. DNA of the CDR3: TGTGCCAGCAGCCCATTTGGTCCCAGTGCAGATACGCAGTATTTT. Translating it yields CASSPFGPSADTQYF.